The next 14 T cell receptor beta chains were all read from a single sample in a study of shared clonotypes between healthy human individuals. Profiled with immunoSEQ multiplex PCR; TCRdb holds only in-frame clones, not every one. This sample has 2,100,000 or so clones, with under 97% found just once. What was sequenced was naive CD4+ T cells sorted from blood. The subset here: CD45RA+ positively selected. Receptors were obtained from a man aged 18 to 30 in good health.

The chain employs TRBV30 and TRBJ2-7, with D uncertain. V lost 1 base to trimming and J lost 1 base, with 20 bases between them. This CDR3 comprises 17 residues. Germline V CDR1 and CDR2: GTSNPN, SVGIG (reference sequence). Written as DNA, the CDR3 is TGTGCCTGGAGTGACCCCCGGAGAGGCTCGCCGTCCTACGAGCAGTACTTC. Translation: CAWSDPRRGSPSYEQYF. Full variable domain (missing parts from reference TRBV30 and TRBJ2-7): SQTIHQWPATLVQPVGSPLSLECTVEGTSNPNLYWYRQAAGRGLQLLFYSVGIGQISSEVPQNLSASRPQDRQFILSSKKLLLSDSGFYLCAWSDPRRGSPSYEQYFGPGTRLTVT.

The rearrangement uses TRBV19 and TRBJ2-2; tentative D call: TRBD1 (5 bases). The length of the CDR3 is 14 residues. CDR1 and CDR2 from the germline V gene are LNHDA and SQIVND (reference sequence). The V and J ends lost 8 bases and 0 bases respectively, with 10 bases between them. CDR3 sequence (DNA): TGTGCCAGTCAGCCCAGGGCGAACACCGGGGAGCTGTTTTTT. Translation gives CASQPRANTGELFF.

The chain employs TRBV4-2 and TRBJ1-6, with TRBD1 matching 10 bases. V lost 4 bases and J lost 8; bases outside the gene matches: 8. CDR3 length equals 16 residues. Germline V lookup: CDR1 LGHNA, CDR2 YNFKEQ. The CDR3 sequence is CASSPEAGTGDSPLHF. CDR3 in DNA: TGTGCCAGCAGCCCTGAAGCCGGGACAGGGGATTCACCCCTCCACTTT.

This sequence joins TRBV10-2 and TRBJ2-7; a weak D match, TRBD1 (5 bases). The CDR3 extends over 16 amino acids. Germline CDR1 WSHSY, CDR2 SAAADI. V lost 1 base to trimming and J lost 7 bases, with 20 bases between them. CDR3 sequence (DNA): TGCGCCAGCAGTGAGTTCTCAGGGTCACTTTCGGGTGAGCAGTACTTC. Its translation: CASSEFSGSLSGEQYF.

The genes are TRBV5-1 and TRBJ2-1; 14 bases agree with TRBD2. The J segment lost 8 bases and the V segment lost 4 bases, leaving 8 bases of the junction unmatched. The germline V gene encodes CDR1 SGHRS and CDR2 YFSETQ. This CDR3 contains 16 residues. CDR3 DNA sequence: TGCGCCAGCAGCCGGCGACTAGCGGGGGGGCGCCATGAGCAGTTCTTC. Translated, it gives CASSRRLAGGRHEQFF.

This CDR3 reads CASRPFGTGSYEQYF. CDR3 bases: TGTGCCAGCAGGCCGTTCGGGACAGGCTCCTACGAGCAGTACTTC. V is TRBV28 and J is TRBJ2-7, with 8 nucleotides matching TRBD1. Germline CDR1 MDHEN, CDR2 SYDVKM. This CDR3 is 15 amino acids long. Trimming at V came to 6 bases and at J to 0 bases, leaving 7 bases not matched to a gene.

The V and J genes are TRBV30 and TRBJ1-1; D unresolved. Germline CDR1 GTSNPN, CDR2 SVGIG (reference sequence). The CDR3 has 14 amino acids. V lost 2 bases to trimming and J lost 1 base, with 11 bases between them. Written as DNA, the CDR3 is TGTGCCTGGAGTCCCCGGCGAGGGAACACTGAAGCTTTCTTT. Translation gives CAWSPRRGNTEAFF.

The rearrangement uses TRBV30 and TRBJ2-3; the match to TRBD2 covers 11 bases. The CDR3 sequence is 17 residues long. V shed 3 bases, J shed 3 bases, and the junction held 11 bases outside the gene matches. Germline values: CDR1 GTSNPN, CDR2 SVGIG (reference sequence). CDR3 protein: CAWSLPSGRLTTDTQYF. The CDR3, as DNA: TGTGCCTGGAGCTTGCCTAGCGGGAGGTTGACGACAGATACGCAGTATTTT.

The chain joins TRBV28 to TRBJ1-2, with D perhaps matching TRBD1 (6 bases). Deletions cut 6 bases from V and 4 bases from J, with 12 bases between. The CDR3 has 13 residues. CDR1 and CDR2 (germline): MDHEN, SYDVKM. CDR3 region: CASRGGLGYGYTF. The DNA of the CDR3 is TGTGCCAGCAGAGGGGGACTCGGCTATGGCTACACCTTC.

The CDR3 nucleotides are TGTGCCAGCATAATCGGACTTGGGAATGAGCAGTTCTTC. Amino acids: CASIIGLGNEQFF. The chain joins TRBV6-6 to TRBJ2-1, with a possible D match to TRBD2 (5 bases). The length of the CDR3 is 13 residues. V lost 7 bases, J lost 7 bases, and 14 bases lay in between. CDR1 and CDR2 from the germline V gene are MNHNY and SVGAGI (reference sequence).

The chain couples TRBV5-6 to TRBJ2-7; D unresolved. This CDR3 has 15 residues. V was trimmed by 4 bases and J by 3 bases, leaving 17 bases between them. Per germline, CDR1 SGHDT and CDR2 YYEEEE. CDR3: CASSLRNRRHYEQYF. The DNA of the CDR3 is TGTGCCAGCAGCCTAAGGAACAGAAGGCACTACGAGCAGTACTTC.

V is TRBV6-4 and J is TRBJ1-1, with TRBD1 matching over 7 bases. This CDR3 has 16 amino acids. CDR1 MRHNA and CDR2 SNTAGT come from the germline V gene. The J segment lost 11 bases and the V segment lost 0 bases, leaving 15 bases of the junction unmatched. The CDR3 reads CASSDSTSRQGSAAFF. CDR3 in DNA: TGTGCCAGCAGTGACTCGACCAGTAGACAGGGATCGGCGGCTTTCTTT.

The V gene is TRBV21-1, the J gene TRBJ1-6. TRBV21-1 is classified as a pseudogene. The length of the CDR3 is 16 residues. The CDR3 is CASSKSGARDNSPLHF. CDR3 DNA sequence: TGTGCCAGCAGCAAGTCGGGGGCTCGGGATAATTCACCCCTCCACTTT.

The chain carries TRBV5-1 and TRBJ2-2; D ambiguous. The germline V gene has CDR1 SGHRS and CDR2 YFSETQ. There are 15 residues in the CDR3. V was cut by 2 bases and J by 0 bases, with 8 bases left in between. The CDR3 reads CASSFSLTNTGELFF. CDR3 bases: TGCGCCAGCAGCTTTTCCCTGACGAACACCGGGGAGCTGTTTTTT.